This TCR beta chain originates from a study of blood T cell repertoires in COVID-19. Clones were sequenced by immunoSEQ multiplex PCR, and TCRdb holds only the in-frame ones, with some missing. In the table there are approximately 300,000 clones, just under 85% of which are singletons. CDR1 and CDR2 (germline): MDHEN, SYDVKM. V shed 7 bases and J 3 bases; nucleotides not matched to a gene: 8. CDR3 length: 15 residues. This chain joins TRBV28 and TRBJ2-7; TRBD1 matches at 11 bases. The origin of this receptor is a woman in her fifties or sixties with active or convalescent COVID-19. The specimen sequenced was peripheral blood. The CDR3 spells CASNEPGTGGYEQYF. DNA of the CDR3: TGTGCCAGCAACGAACCCGGGACAGGGGGCTACGAGCAGTACTTC.